A single sample gave rise to the 5 T cell receptor beta chains below, sequenced in a study of CD4 T cells in relation to SARS-CoV-2 and coronaviruses (TCRdb year 2021). No antigen is known for these receptors. CD4+ T cells from unexposed donors were collected before the COVID-19 pandemic (2011-2018). After less than eleven days of culture, CD4+ T cells were isolated with the EasySep CD4+ T cell isolation kit. The receptor library was made with the immunoSEQ multiplex PCR assay. The source is immuneACCESS, and TCRdb retained only in-frame sequences with V and J called. Part of the clones is not carried over; for the studies checked, unresolved V genes explain less than half of this, and the remainder is unexplained. The sample contains more than 20,000 clones, about 79% of them found a single time. The ten largest clones add up to about an eighth of the sample. Sequenced: CD4+ T cells from PBMCs, cultured in vitro. All receptors come from a human donor in good health.

This clone was found a few times. The chain recombines TRBV3-1 (or the pseudogene TRBV3-2) with TRBJ1-1, with D unresolved. V was cut by 4 bases and J by 7 bases, with 10 bases left in between. This CDR3 has 12 amino acids. The germline CDR1 and CDR2 sequences are LGHDT and YNNKEL (reference sequence). CDR3 sequence reads: CASSLLGLEAFF. The DNA of the CDR3 is TGTGCCAGCAGCCTCTTAGGCCTTGAAGCTTTCTTT.

The chain carries TRBV19 and TRBJ1-1; D ambiguous. The CDR3 loop spans 15 amino acids. V was cut by 1 base and J by 1 base, with 10 bases left in between. Germline CDR1 reads LNHDA; CDR2 reads SQIVND (reference sequence). The CDR3 spells CASSIVAPPNTEAFF. DNA for the CDR3: TGTGCCAGTAGTATAGTAGCACCGCCGAACACTGAAGCTTTCTTT.

The chain combines TRBV4-1 with TRBJ2-3; 10 nucleotides line up with TRBD1. The CDR3 is made up of 17 amino acids. Germline CDR1 is MGHRA and CDR2 is YSYEKL. V gave up 2 bases and J gave up 6 bases; unmatched junction bases: 11. Here the CDR3 DNA reads TGCGCCAGCAGCCAACAAGACTTGGGACAGGGGCTGGATACGCAGTATTTT. Amino acids: CASSQQDLGQGLDTQYF.

The V gene is TRBV7-2, the J gene TRBJ2-5; a possible D gene is TRBD2 (5 bases). Between the trimmed V and J ends, which lost 2 bases and 2 bases, there was a span of 18 bases. Germline-derived CDR1 and CDR2 are SGHTA and FQGNSA. The CDR3 runs to 17 residues. The CDR3 nucleotides read TGTGCCAGCAGCTTATTTGGTCAGCGGCCAAGACAAGAGACCCAGTACTTC. This translates into CASSLFGQRPRQETQYF. The full variable domain, completed using reference TRBV7-2 and TRBJ2-5, is GAGVSQSPSNKVTEKGKDVELRCDPISGHTALYWYRQSLGQGLEFLIYFQGNSAPDKSGLPSDRFSAERTGGSVSTLTIQRTQQEDSAVYLCASSLFGQRPRQETQYFGPGTRLLVL.

The J gene is TRBJ1-4, the V gene TRBV6-2 or TRBV6-3; the D gene is possibly TRBD1 (5 bases). CDR3 size: 16 residues. Germline assignment: CDR1 MNHEY and CDR2 SVGEGT. Between the trimmed V and J ends, which lost 5 bases and 7 bases, there was a span of 20 bases. The CDR3 reads CASSPGGAGRSEKLFF. As DNA, the CDR3 is TGTGCCAGCAGTCCCGGGGGAGCGGGGCGTAGTGAAAAACTGTTTTTT.